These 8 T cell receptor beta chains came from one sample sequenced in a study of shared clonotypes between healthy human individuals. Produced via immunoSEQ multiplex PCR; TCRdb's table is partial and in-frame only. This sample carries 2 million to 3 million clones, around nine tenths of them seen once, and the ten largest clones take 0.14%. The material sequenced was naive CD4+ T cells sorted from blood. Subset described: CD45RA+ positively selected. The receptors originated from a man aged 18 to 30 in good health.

The CDR3 DNA follows: TGTGCCAGTAGTATTTCCCGGCCTGGGCTTTATGGCTACACCTTC. Amino acids: CASSISRPGLYGYTF. This chain connects TRBV19 to TRBJ1-2; no clear D gene. Trimming shortened V by 3 bases and J by 5 bases, and 16 bases separated the two germline ends. This CDR3 has 15 residues. Germline-derived CDR1 and CDR2 are LNHDA and SQIVND (reference sequence).

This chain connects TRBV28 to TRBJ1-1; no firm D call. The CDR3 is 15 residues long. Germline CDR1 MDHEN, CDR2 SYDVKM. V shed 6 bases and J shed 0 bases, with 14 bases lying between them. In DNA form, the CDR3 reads TGTGCCAGCAGCACCTTCCGGGCTATGAACACTGAAGCTTTCTTT. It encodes CASSTFRAMNTEAFF. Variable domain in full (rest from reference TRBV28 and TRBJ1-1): DVKVTQSSRYLVKRTGEKVFLECVQDMDHENMFWYRQDPGLGLRLIYFSYDVKMKEKGDIPEGYSVSREKKERFSLILESASTNQTSMYLCASSTFRAMNTEAFFGQGTRLTVV.

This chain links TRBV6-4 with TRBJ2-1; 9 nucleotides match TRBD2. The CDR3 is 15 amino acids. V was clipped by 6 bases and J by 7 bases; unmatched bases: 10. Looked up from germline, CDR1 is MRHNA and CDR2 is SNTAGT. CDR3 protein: CASSRLRGGGNEQFF. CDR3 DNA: TGTGCCAGCAGCCGCCTGCGGGGGGGCGGGAATGAGCAGTTCTTC.

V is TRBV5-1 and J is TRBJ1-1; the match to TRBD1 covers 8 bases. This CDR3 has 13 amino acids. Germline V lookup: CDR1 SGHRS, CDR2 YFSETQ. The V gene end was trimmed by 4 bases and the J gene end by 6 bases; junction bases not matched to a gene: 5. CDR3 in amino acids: CASSVTGGPEAFF. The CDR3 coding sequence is TGCGCCAGCAGCGTCACAGGGGGTCCTGAAGCTTTCTTT.

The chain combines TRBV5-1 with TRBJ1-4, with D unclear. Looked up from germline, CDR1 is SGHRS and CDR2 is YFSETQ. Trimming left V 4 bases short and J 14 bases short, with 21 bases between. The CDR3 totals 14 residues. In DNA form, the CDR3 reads TGCGCCAGCAGCCTGGACGCTCGGGATAAGGGCCTGTTTTTT. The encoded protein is CASSLDARDKGLFF.

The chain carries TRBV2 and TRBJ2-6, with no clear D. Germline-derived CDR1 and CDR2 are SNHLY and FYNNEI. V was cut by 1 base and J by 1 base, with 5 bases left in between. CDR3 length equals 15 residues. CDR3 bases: TGTGCCAGCAGTGAAGTGGGGTCTGGGGCCAACGTCCTGACTTTC. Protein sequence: CASSEVGSGANVLTF.

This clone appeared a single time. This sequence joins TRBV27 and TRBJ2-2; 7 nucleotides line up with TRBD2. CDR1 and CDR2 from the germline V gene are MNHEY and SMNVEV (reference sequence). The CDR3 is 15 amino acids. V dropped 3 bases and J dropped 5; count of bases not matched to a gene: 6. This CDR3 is CASSLMGGKTGELFF. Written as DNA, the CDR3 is TGTGCCAGCAGTTTGATGGGAGGGAAGACCGGGGAGCTGTTTTTT.

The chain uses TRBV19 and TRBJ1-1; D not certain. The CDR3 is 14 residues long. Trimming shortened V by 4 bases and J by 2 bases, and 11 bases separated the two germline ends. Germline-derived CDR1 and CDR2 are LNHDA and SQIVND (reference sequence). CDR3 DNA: TGTGCCAGTAGTACCCCGGATTTTAACACTGAAGCTTTCTTT. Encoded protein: CASSTPDFNTEAFF.